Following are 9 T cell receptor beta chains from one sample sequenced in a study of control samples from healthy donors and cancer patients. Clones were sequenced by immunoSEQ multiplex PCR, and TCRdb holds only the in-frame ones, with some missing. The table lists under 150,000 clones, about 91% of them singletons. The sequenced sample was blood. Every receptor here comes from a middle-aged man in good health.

The CDR3 protein is CASTPSGLGNQPQHF. In nucleotides, the CDR3 is TGTGCCAGCACCCCCAGCGGGTTGGGCAATCAGCCCCAGCATTTT. This rearrangement joins TRBV6-5 to TRBJ1-5, with D unresolved. The V end lost 7 bases, the J end lost 2 bases, and 15 bases lay between the germline ends. CDR3 size: 15 residues. Germline CDR1 is MNHEY and CDR2 is SVGAGI.

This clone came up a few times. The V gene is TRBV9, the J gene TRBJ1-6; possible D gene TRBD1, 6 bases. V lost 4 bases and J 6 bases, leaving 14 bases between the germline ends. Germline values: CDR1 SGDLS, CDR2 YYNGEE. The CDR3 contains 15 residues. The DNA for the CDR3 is TGTGCCAGCAGCTCTACAGGGTTGGGTAATTCACCCCTCCACTTT. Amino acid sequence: CASSSTGLGNSPLHF.

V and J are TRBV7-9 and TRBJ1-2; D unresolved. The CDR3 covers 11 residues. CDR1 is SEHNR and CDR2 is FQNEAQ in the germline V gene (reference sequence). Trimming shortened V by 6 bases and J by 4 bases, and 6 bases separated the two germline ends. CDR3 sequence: CASSPGYGYTF. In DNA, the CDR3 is TGTGCCAGCAGTCCCGGCTATGGCTACACCTTC.

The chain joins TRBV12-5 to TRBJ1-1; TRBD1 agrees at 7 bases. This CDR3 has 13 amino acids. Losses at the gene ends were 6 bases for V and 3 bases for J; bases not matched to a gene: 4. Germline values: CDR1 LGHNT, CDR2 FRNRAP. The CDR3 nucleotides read TGTGCTAGTGGCAGACAGGGTTACACTGAAGCTTTCTTT. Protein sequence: CASGRQGYTEAFF.

This CDR3 reads CASSLAGNSYNSPLHF. In nucleotides, the CDR3 is TGTGCCAGCAGCTTGGCAGGGAATTCCTATAATTCACCCCTCCACTTT. The gene calls are TRBV13 and TRBJ1-6; perhaps TRBD1 as D (5 bases). There are 16 residues in the CDR3. CDR1 is PRHDT, CDR2 FYEKMQ, per germline (reference sequence). The V and J ends lost 3 bases and 1 base respectively, with 10 bases between them.

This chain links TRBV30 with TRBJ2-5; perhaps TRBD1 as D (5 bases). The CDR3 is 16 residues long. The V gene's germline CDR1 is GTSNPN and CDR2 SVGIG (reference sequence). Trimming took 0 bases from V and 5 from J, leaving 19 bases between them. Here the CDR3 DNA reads TGTGCCTGGAGTGTACTCAGGACAAACCTCGGGGAGACCCAGTACTTC. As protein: CAWSVLRTNLGETQYF.

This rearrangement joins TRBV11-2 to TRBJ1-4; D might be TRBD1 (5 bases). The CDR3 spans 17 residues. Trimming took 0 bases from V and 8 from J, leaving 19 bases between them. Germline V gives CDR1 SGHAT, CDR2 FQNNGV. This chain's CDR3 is CASSLDLRGVGDEKLFF. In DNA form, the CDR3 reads TGTGCCAGCAGCTTAGATCTAAGGGGCGTTGGTGACGAAAAACTGTTTTTT.

CDR3 sequence reads: CASSQDLAIWETQYF. The CDR3 region has the DNA TGCGCCAGCAGCCAAGATCTGGCAATTTGGGAGACCCAGTACTTC. J is TRBJ2-5 and V is TRBV4-3; the D is unclear. This CDR3 region has 15 residues. Germline V gives CDR1 LGHNA, CDR2 YSLEER. Between the trimmed V and J ends, which lost 0 bases and 5 bases, there was a span of 13 bases.

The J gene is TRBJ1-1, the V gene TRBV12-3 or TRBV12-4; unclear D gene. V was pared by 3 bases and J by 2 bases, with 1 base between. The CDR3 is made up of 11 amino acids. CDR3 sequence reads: CASSFNTEAFF. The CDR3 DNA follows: TGTGCCAGCAGTTTTAACACTGAAGCTTTCTTT.